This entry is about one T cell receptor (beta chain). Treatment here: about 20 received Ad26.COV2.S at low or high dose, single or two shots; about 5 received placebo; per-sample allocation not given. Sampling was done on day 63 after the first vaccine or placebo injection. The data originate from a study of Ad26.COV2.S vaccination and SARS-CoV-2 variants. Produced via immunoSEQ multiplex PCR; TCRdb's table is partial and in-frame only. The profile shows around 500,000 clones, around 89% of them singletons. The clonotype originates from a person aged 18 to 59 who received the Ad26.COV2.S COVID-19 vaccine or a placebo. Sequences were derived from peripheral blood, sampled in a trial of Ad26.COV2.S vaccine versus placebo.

The DNA for the CDR3 is TGTGCCAGCAGCAGCGGGACAGGGGTTGGTCAGCCCCAGCATTTT. It yields the protein CASSSGTGVGQPQHF. The rearrangement uses TRBV6-5 and TRBJ1-5; 10 positions match TRBD1. V shed 6 bases and J 6 bases; nucleotides not matched to a gene: 8. Germline-derived CDR1 and CDR2 are MNHEY and SVGAGI. The CDR3 totals 15 residues.